This T cell receptor beta chain was documented in a study of shared clonotypes between healthy human individuals. Study-level information: There were three CD4 naive, three CD4 memory, two CD8 naive and one CD8 memory plates per donor.

Terminally differentiated effector memory CD45RA+ cells were excluded by CCR7 positive selection of CD45RO-negative cells. Concerning this clone itself: Its antigen is not known.

Using immunoSEQ multiplex PCR, the repertoire was profiled, and TCRdb retains in-frame clones only, with some absent. The sample shows over 800,000 clones, around 93% of them seen only once. The CDR3 contains 13 residues. Per germline, CDR1 MDHEN and CDR2 SYDVKM. Germline trimming cut 3 bases from V and 8 bases from J; bases unmatched to any gene: 4. Study-level findings and limits: Blood was the sole source, and tissue repertoires probably differ. Rarefaction showed sorted-subset sequencing was incomplete despite large depth.

The chain combines TRBV28 with TRBJ2-1, with TRBD1 identical over 7 bases. This TCR was sampled from a man in his thirties or forties in good health. The sequenced sample was naive CD8+ T cells sorted from blood. The CDR3: CASSLGQLDEQFF. The CDR3 nucleotides are TGTGCCAGCAGTTTGGGACAGCTGGATGAGCAGTTCTTC. Using reference TRBV28 and TRBJ2-1 for the parts outside the CDR3, the full variable domain is DVKVTQSSRYLVKRTGEKVFLECVQDMDHENMFWYRQDPGLGLRLIYFSYDVKMKEKGDIPEGYSVSREKKERFSLILESASTNQTSMYLCASSLGQLDEQFFGPGTRLTVL.